This T cell receptor (beta chain) was found in a study of blood T cells in healthy people across ages. General observations from the study: Donors of long life had a larger count of naive CD4+ cells and greater diversity than aged donors. The study regarded diversity estimates from one million T cells as underestimates.

A sample-barcoded 5' primer and a J-beta primer mix were used in a second PCR of about 7 to 12 cycles. TCRdb reprocessed the 5' RACE reads with MiXCR, giving one entry per CDR3 protein. The table includes hundreds of thousands of distinct CDR3 sequences, around 45% detected once. The CDR3 is made up of 15 amino acids. Germline trimming cut 4 bases from V and 0 bases from J; bases unmatched to any gene: 5. Per the germline V gene, CDR1 is SQVTM and CDR2 is ANQGSEA. Per sample, extraction of total RNA gave at least 6 micrograms in every case. This clonotype has just a few counts. No antigen is known for it.

This TCR derives from a man of 80 years or more in good health. Sequencing input: blood. J is TRBJ2-1 and V is TRBV29-1; 8 nucleotides align to TRBD2. CDR3 residues: CSVVAGGLSYNEQFF. The CDR3 DNA sequence: TGCAGCGTTGTTGCGGGAGGCCTCTCCTACAATGAGCAGTTCTTC.